This T cell receptor (beta chain) emerged from a study of cytomegalovirus exposure and HLA in healthy donors. Study overall: An earlier analysis identified some 110 million unique TCR beta sequences in some 180 million T cells. The study's findings and limits: Sequencing had likely introduced a cluster of highly shared sequence variants as an artifact. Later analysis demonstrated an association between a missense DCLRE1C variant and TCR beta V- and J-gene trimming.

Germline V gene sequence: CDR1 MNHNY, CDR2 SVGAGI (reference sequence). This CDR3 has 15 residues. V was pared by 7 bases and J by 7 bases, with 20 bases between. A remark on this clone: As yet, its antigen is unknown.

PCR amplification relied on 60 Vbeta primers (plus 13 Jbeta primers). Only in-frame clones appear in the TCRdb table, and some are missing; sequencing was by immunoSEQ multiplex PCR. The sample lists some 150,000 clones, less than 80% occurring once. This chain uses TRBV6-6 with TRBJ2-1, with D possibly being TRBD2 (6 bases). This TCR was sampled from a female donor in good health and CMV-seropositive. Sequences were obtained from PBMCs. CDR3 sequence (DNA): TGTGCCAGCAATGCCGGGACTCTTTCTCGGAATGAGCAGTTCTTC. Translation gives CASNAGTLSRNEQFF.